One sample yielded the 24 T cell receptor beta chains listed below, sequenced in a study of regulatory T cells in long-lasting Graves disease. The TCR beta library used iRepertoire HTBI primers with Arm-PCR amplification of CDR3. TCRdb called the multiplex PCR reads again in MiXCR, with one record for every CDR3 protein. The table has around 400,000 distinct CDR3 sequences, about 15% seen once; the top ten hold approximately 8%. The time point was: newly diagnosed GD, antithyroid drugs for less than 3 months. PBMC-derived RNA was used for the TCR library. This sample also belongs to another study, concerning T cells in Graves' hyperthyroidism and ophthalmopathy.

The input for sequencing was peripheral blood mononuclear cells (PBMCs), taken at new diagnosis, from a patient treated with antithyroid drugs. The source of these receptors is a woman between 40 and 50 years old with Graves disease.

This clonotype came up a few times. The CDR3 nucleotides read TGTGCCAGCAGCGGAGGGCGGGGGATCGCGGCTTTCTTT. Its translation: CASSGGRGIAAFF. The chain joins TRBV5-4 to TRBJ1-1, with a tentative D call TRBD1 (5 bases). CDR3 size: 13 residues. CDR1 and CDR2 (germline): SGHNT, YYREEE (reference sequence). V was cut by 4 bases and J by 11 bases, with 18 bases left in between.

The chain has TRBV4-3 and TRBJ2-3; D might be TRBD2 (5 bases). V dropped 0 bases and J dropped 6 bases, with 16 bases sitting between them. The CDR3 covers 16 residues. Germline V gives CDR1 LGHNA, CDR2 YSLEER. This CDR3 reads CASSQDGLTHSDTQYF. CDR3 DNA sequence: TGCGCCAGCAGCCAAGATGGACTCACTCACTCTGATACGCAGTATTTT.

The chain couples TRBV7-9 to TRBJ2-3; 8 bases agree with TRBD2. CDR3 length: 16 amino acids. V lost 2 bases and J lost 4; bases outside the gene matches: 8. CDR1 SEHNR and CDR2 FQNEAQ come from the germline V gene (reference sequence). As DNA, the CDR3 is TGTGCCAGCAGCTTACCCACGGGAGGGATTGCAGATACGCAGTATTTT. Its translation is CASSLPTGGIADTQYF.

This clonotype was counted between two and nine times. The genes are TRBV27 and TRBJ2-7; 11 nucleotides agree with TRBD1. The germline gives CDR1 MNHEY, CDR2 SMNVEV (reference sequence). CDR3 length: 17 amino acids. V trimming: 0 bases; J trimming: 3 bases; junction bases outside the gene matches: 7. This CDR3 is CASSLSGGQGGDYEQYF. The CDR3 bases are TGTGCCAGCAGTTTATCCGGGGGACAGGGGGGTGACTACGAGCAGTACTTC.

The chain uses TRBV7-6 and TRBJ2-2, with D perhaps matching TRBD1 or TRBD2 (5 bases each). V shed 5 bases and J shed 10 bases, with 8 bases lying between them. Per the germline V gene, CDR1 is SGHVS and CDR2 is FNYEAQ. The CDR3 covers 11 residues. The CDR3 protein is CASSRGMELFF. DNA for the CDR3: TGTGCCAGCAGCCGGGGCATGGAGCTGTTTTTT.

At least ten counts were recorded for this clonotype. The V gene is TRBV6-5, the J gene TRBJ1-1; no definite D call. In germline, CDR1 is MNHEY, CDR2 SVGAGI. The CDR3 has 18 residues. The germline V and J ends were trimmed by 4 bases and 3 bases, with 24 bases remaining between them. This chain's CDR3 is CASSFRWLPHPFDTEAFF. The CDR3 DNA is TGTGCCAGCAGTTTTCGTTGGCTACCTCACCCCTTCGACACTGAAGCTTTCTTT.

This clonotype was observed many times. The rearrangement links TRBV5-1 to TRBJ2-7, with 9 bases fitting TRBD1. The CDR3 totals 15 residues. Per germline, CDR1 SGHRS and CDR2 YFSETQ. J lost 5 bases, V lost 0 bases, and 6 bases had no gene match. This CDR3 reads CASSLAGTGFHEQYF. For the CDR3, the DNA is TGCGCCAGCAGCTTGGCCGGGACAGGGTTCCACGAGCAGTACTTC.

The chain carries TRBV7-9 and TRBJ2-5, with 8 bases fitting TRBD1. This CDR3 region has 14 residues. After removal of 5 bases from V and 5 bases from J, the junction contained 7 bases not matched to a gene. Germline lookup yields CDR1 SEHNR and CDR2 FQNEAQ (reference sequence). CDR3 nucleotides: TGTGCCAGCAGCCACACAGGGGGTTCGGAGACCCAGTACTTC. Translated, it gives CASSHTGGSETQYF.

There are many counts of this clonotype. The chain uses TRBV5-1 and TRBJ2-1; the match to TRBD1 covers 7 bases. Germline-derived CDR1 and CDR2 are SGHRS and YFSETQ. CDR3 length equals 15 residues. V was clipped by 0 bases and J by 5 bases; unmatched bases: 5. The CDR3, as DNA: TGCGCCAGCAGCTTGGGGCAGGGGGTCCACAATGAGCAGTTCTTC. Translating it yields CASSLGQGVHNEQFF.

This clonotype has at least ten counts. J is TRBJ2-7 and V is TRBV12-3 or TRBV12-4; 9 nucleotides match TRBD1. The CDR3 extends over 12 amino acids. The J segment lost 6 bases and the V segment lost 8 bases, leaving 5 bases of the junction unmatched. The CDR3 here is CASGQGPLEQYF. The CDR3 nucleotides read TGTGCCAGCGGACAGGGGCCCCTCGAGCAGTACTTC.

There are many counts of this clonotype. This chain uses TRBV27 with TRBJ1-5, with D possibly being TRBD1 (5 bases). Trimming shortened V by 4 bases and J by 0 bases, and 10 bases separated the two germline ends. Germline CDR1 is MNHEY and CDR2 is SMNVEV (reference sequence). This CDR3 is 15 amino acids long. The CDR3 loop reads CASSSGRTSNQPQHF. DNA for the CDR3: TGTGCCAGCAGTTCGGGACGGACTAGCAATCAGCCCCAGCATTTT.

This clonotype was seen many times. The V call is TRBV6-1, the J call TRBJ1-5; D is undetermined. With 6 bases removed from V and 0 bases from J, the gap between germline ends came to 6 bases. There are 13 residues in the CDR3. Germline V gene data show CDR1 as MNHNS and CDR2 as SASEGT. For the CDR3, the DNA is TGTGCCAGCAGACCGTTTAGCAATCAGCCCCAGCATTTT. Translated: CASRPFSNQPQHF.

This rearrangement joins TRBV12-3 or TRBV12-4 to TRBJ2-1; TRBD2 agrees at 14 bases. The CDR3 length is 15 residues. The V gene end was trimmed by 7 bases and the J gene end by 3 bases; junction bases not matched to a gene: 2. CDR3 protein: CASTGLAGGYNEQFF. CDR3 in DNA: TGTGCCAGCACCGGACTAGCGGGAGGCTACAATGAGCAGTTCTTC.

This clonotype has only a few counts. The chain employs TRBV20-1 and TRBJ1-5; no definite D call. Germline CDR1 and CDR2: DFQATT and SNEGSKA (reference sequence). The CDR3 has 17 amino acids. V was clipped by 0 bases and J by 4 bases, with 19 bases between them. The CDR3 nucleotides read TGCAGTGCTAGAGATCAAAGGCCGGTTGGAGGTAATCAGCCCCAGCATTTT. It specifies CSARDQRPVGGNQPQHF.

This clonotype was picked up many times. The junction does not match germline at one end; this may be a read error. The chain employs TRBV7-7 and TRBJ2-1; possibly TRBD2 for D (6 bases). Germline lookup yields CDR1 SSHAT and CDR2 FNYEAQ (reference sequence). The CDR3 extends over 13 amino acids. The CDR3 DNA follows: TGTGCTAGCAGCCCTAGCGTCTACAATGAGCAGTTCTTC. Translated, it gives CASSPSVYNEQFF.

The sample holds a few counts of this clonotype. The V call is TRBV9, the J call TRBJ1-1; D is unresolved. With 0 bases removed from V and 6 bases from J, the gap between germline ends came to 12 bases. Germline values: CDR1 SGDLS, CDR2 YYNGEE. The CDR3 consists of 14 residues. The CDR3 loop is CASSVEVEAAEAFF. CDR3 DNA sequence: TGTGCCAGCAGCGTAGAGGTGGAGGCAGCTGAAGCTTTCTTT.

The chain links TRBV18 to TRBJ1-3, with unresolved D. Germline V gene sequence: CDR1 KGHSH, CDR2 LQKENI. This CDR3 has 14 amino acids. Trimming stripped 3 bases from V and 4 bases from J, with 10 bases between. DNA for the CDR3: TGTGCCAGCTCACCTAGCTGGGGAGGAAACACCATATATTTT. It encodes CASSPSWGGNTIYF.

This clonotype was seen at least ten times. The chain uses TRBV29-1 and TRBJ2-1, with 11 bases that match TRBD2. Per germline, CDR1 SQVTM and CDR2 ANQGSEA. The CDR3 has 15 residues. V was clipped by 1 base and J by 7 bases; unmatched bases: 6. The CDR3 reads CSVEGLAGGRNEQFF. The CDR3 bases are TGCAGCGTTGAAGGGCTAGCGGGAGGAAGGAATGAGCAGTTCTTC.

This clonotype occurred a few times. The chain recombines TRBV15 with TRBJ2-3; TRBD1 is a possible D gene (5 bases). This CDR3 region has 14 residues. V was clipped by 4 bases and J by 0 bases, with 8 bases between them. Germline V gene sequence: CDR1 LNHNV, CDR2 YYDKDF (reference sequence). The CDR3 DNA reads TGTGCCACCAGCACAGGGTTAAGCACAGATACGCAGTATTTT. Protein product: CATSTGLSTDTQYF.

In the case of this clonotype: A much more abundant neighbour one base away suggests this may be a read error. The chain employs TRBV2 and TRBJ1-5; D may be TRBD1 (6 bases). Trimming took 3 bases from V and 2 from J, leaving 17 bases between them. The germline CDR1 and CDR2 sequences are SNHLY and FYNNEI. The CDR3 runs to 17 residues. This CDR3 is CASSDTDSNYGNQPQHF. In DNA form, the CDR3 reads TGTGCCAGCAGTGACACGGACAGCAATTATGGCAATCAGCCCCAGCATTTT. The variable domain in full, completed from reference TRBV2 and TRBJ1-5, reads EPEVTQTPSHQVTQMGQEVILRCVPISNHLYFYWYRQILGQKVEFLVSFYNNEISEKSEIFDDQFSVERPDGSNFTLKIRSTKLEDSAMYFCASSDTDSNYGNQPQHFGDGTRLSIL.

This clonotype has ten or more counts. The chain uses TRBV7-2 and TRBJ2-1, with D maybe TRBD2 (5 bases). The V gene's germline CDR1 is SGHTA and CDR2 FQGNSA. The CDR3 consists of 16 residues. The V and J ends lost 5 bases and 3 bases respectively, with 17 bases between them. The CDR3 coding sequence is TGTGCCAGCAGCCCGAGGTCTGGGCGGGTCTACAATGAGCAGTTCTTC. Translation: CASSPRSGRVYNEQFF.

This clonotype was seen only once. The rearrangement links TRBV4-3 to TRBJ2-1; tentative D call: TRBD2 (6 bases). The CDR3 spans 13 residues. Trimming shortened V by 0 bases and J by 16 bases, and 16 bases separated the two germline ends. Germline V gives CDR1 LGHNA, CDR2 YSLEER. The CDR3 DNA is TGCGCCAGCAGCCAAGAGTATCCGGGACTCTTTTTCTTC. Protein: CASSQEYPGLFFF.

This clonotype was picked up many times. The chain uses TRBV11-2 and TRBJ2-5; 9 bases agree with TRBD1. This CDR3 spans 16 amino acids. Germline lookup yields CDR1 SGHAT and CDR2 FQNNGV. Trimming took 1 base from V and 5 from J; bases not matched to a gene: 8. The CDR3 bases are TGTGCCAGCAGCTTAGCGGCCACAGGGGGCTGGGAGACCCAGTACTTC. This codes for CASSLAATGGWETQYF.

This clonotype was observed at least ten times. The chain combines TRBV12-3 or TRBV12-4 with TRBJ1-2; D gene uncertain. V lost 6 bases to trimming and J lost 6 bases, with 14 bases between them. The CDR3 loop spans 13 amino acids. The CDR3 protein is CASSLGPPHGYTF. The CDR3 bases are TGTGCCAGCAGCCTCGGGCCGCCCCATGGCTACACCTTC.